The clone carrying this T cell receptor (beta chain) has a count of ten or more. Time point of the sample: baseline pretreatment blood. Treatment: 15 Gy SBRT to primary tumor, nephrectomy 4 weeks later. Clear cell pathology was present in this patient's renal cell carcinoma. This sample is drawn from a study of radiation and T cells in renal cell carcinoma. In the study overall: Nephrectomy followed 15 Gy stereotactic body radiation by 4 weeks.

CDR3 size: 14 residues. The germline V and J ends were trimmed by 2 bases and 7 bases, with 15 bases remaining between them. The germline V gene has CDR1 MDHEN and CDR2 SYDVKM. TCRdb's copy holds only in-frame clones and misses some; the assay was immunoSEQ multiplex PCR. The sample includes 70,000 to 95,000 clones, 82% of them seen just once. The specimen comprised blood, sampled from a patient whose treatment included radiotherapy and nephrectomy. This clonotype was obtained from a man aged 55 to 70 with renal cell carcinoma. The chain recombines TRBV28 with TRBJ2-7; perhaps TRBD1 as D (5 bases). CDR3 in DNA: TGTGCCAGCAGTTTAGTAGGGGTCCCCTTAGAGCAGTACTTC. Its protein product is CASSLVGVPLEQYF.